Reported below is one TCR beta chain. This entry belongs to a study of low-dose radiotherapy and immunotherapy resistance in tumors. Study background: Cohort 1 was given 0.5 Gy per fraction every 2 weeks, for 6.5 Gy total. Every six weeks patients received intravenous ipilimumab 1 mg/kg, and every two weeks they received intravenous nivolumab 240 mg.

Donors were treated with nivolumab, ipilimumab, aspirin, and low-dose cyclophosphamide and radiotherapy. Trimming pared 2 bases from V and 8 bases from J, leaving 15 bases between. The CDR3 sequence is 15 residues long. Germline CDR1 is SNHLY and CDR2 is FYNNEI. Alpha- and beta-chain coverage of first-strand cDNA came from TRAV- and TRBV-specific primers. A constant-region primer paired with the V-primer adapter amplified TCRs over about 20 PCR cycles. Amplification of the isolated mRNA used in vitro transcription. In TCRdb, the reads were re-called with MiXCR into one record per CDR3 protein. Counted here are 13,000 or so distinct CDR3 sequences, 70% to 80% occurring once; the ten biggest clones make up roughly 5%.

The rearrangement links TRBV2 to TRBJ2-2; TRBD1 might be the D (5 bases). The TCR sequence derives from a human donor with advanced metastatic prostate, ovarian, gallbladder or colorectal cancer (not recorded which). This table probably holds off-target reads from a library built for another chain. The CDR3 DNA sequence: TGTGCCAGCAGTGAAATACGCGACAGCCTAGGGGAGCTGTTTTTT. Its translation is CASSEIRDSLGELFF. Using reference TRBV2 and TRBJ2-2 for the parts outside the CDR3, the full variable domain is EPEVTQTPSHQVTQMGQEVILRCVPISNHLYFYWYRQILGQKVEFLVSFYNNEISEKSEIFDDQFSVERPDGSNFTLKIRSTKLEDSAMYFCASSEIRDSLGELFFGEGSRLTVL.